This record concerns one T cell receptor (beta chain) sequence. Germline CDR1 LNHDA, CDR2 SQIVND (reference sequence). The CDR3 runs 19 residues. With V trimmed by 4 bases and J by 4 bases, 17 bases remained unmatched. In the authors' workflow: Reference gene primer amplification yielded estimated nucleated cell counts. The table came from immunoSEQ multiplex PCR; TCRdb's copy has only in-frame clones and leaves some out. The V and J calls and clone size are taken from that table; D and trimming were inferred from the DNA. The table lists hundreds of thousands of clones, approximately 88% of them singletons. The data belong to a study of blood T cell repertoires in COVID-19. On the study more broadly: Acute and convalescent COVID-19 specimens originated in the United States, Italy and Spain. PBMCs, B-cell-depleted T cells, or T cells were the source of the cDNA or gDNA that made up the material.

Patients of the Seattle cohort, enrolled during active infection, were followed longitudinally. The sequencing input was peripheral blood. The receptor comes from a woman aged 25 to 39 with COVID-19, enrolled during active disease. This sequence joins TRBV19 and TRBJ1-5; 9 nucleotides line up with TRBD1. CDR3 in DNA: TGTGCCAGTAGTACCCGACAGGGGGAAAGACTAGCTCGAAATCAGCCCCAGCATTTT. The encoded protein is CASSTRQGERLARNQPQHF.